A selection of T cell receptor beta chains follows, all from one sample in a study of shared clonotypes between healthy human individuals. The assay was immunoSEQ multiplex PCR, and TCRdb's table has in-frame clones only and misses some. This table holds about 980,000 clones, about 80% found once. The sequenced sample consisted of memory CD4+ T cells sorted from blood. The source is a man between 18 and 35 years old in good health. The CDR3 runs from the conserved cysteine through the conserved F or W. The order of the fields is clone size, D gene, V gene, J gene, CDR3 protein, CDR3 DNA. A D gene is named only where the DNA matches it firmly. The size field is filled for only some rows; it gives once, few, many or a size class.

-	TRBD2	TRBV28	TRBJ2-7	CASSPPGLAGLNEQYF	TGTGCCAGCAGTCCCCCGGGACTAGCGGGGCTCAACGAGCAGTACTTC
once	-	TRBV10-1	TRBJ1-1	CASIRAAGDTEAFF	TGCGCCAGCATTAGAGCAGCGGGTGACACTGAAGCTTTCTTT
-	TRBD2	TRBV18	TRBJ2-5	CASSPRTSVETQYF	TGTGCCAGCTCACCACGGACTAGCGTAGAGACCCAGTACTTC
-	-	TRBV4-1	TRBJ1-3	CASSQGSRDDGNTIYF	TGCGCCAGCAGCCAAGGATCAAGGGATGACGGAAACACCATATATTTT
few	-	TRBV28	TRBJ1-6	CAGRPSSSYNSPLHF	TGTGCCGGGCGGCCATCAAGCTCCTATAATTCACCCCTCCACTTT
-	-	TRBV29-1	TRBJ2-3	CSVTQGGDTQYF	TGCAGCGTCACCCAGGGTGGGGATACGCAGTATTTT
-	-	TRBV4-1	TRBJ2-7	CASSQEVLSSRYEQYF	TGCGCCAGCAGCCAAGAAGTGTTAAGTAGCCGCTACGAGCAGTACTTC
-	-	TRBV5-1	TRBJ2-2	CASAKGGGQWNTGELFF	TGCGCCAGCGCTAAAGGAGGGGGACAATGGAACACCGGGGAGCTGTTTTTT
-	TRBD1	TRBV5-1	TRBJ1-4	CASSLGDSVNEKLFF	TGCGCCAGCAGCTTGGGGGACAGTGTTAATGAAAAACTGTTTTTT
-	TRBD2	TRBV7-2	TRBJ2-7	CASSITGTSGNYEQYF	TGTGCCAGCAGCATCACCGGGACTAGCGGGAACTACGAGCAGTACTTC
-	-	TRBV6-4	TRBJ2-2	CASRVIQHSNTGELFF	TGTGCCAGCAGGGTGATTCAACATTCGAACACCGGGGAGCTGTTTTTT
-	TRBD1	TRBV5-4	TRBJ2-1	CASSLLQGANNEQFF	TGTGCCAGCAGCTTACTACAGGGGGCGAACAATGAGCAGTTCTTC
-	TRBD1	TRBV7-8	TRBJ1-2	CASSLADRVYGYTF	TGTGCCAGCAGCTTAGCGGACAGGGTCTATGGCTACACCTTC
few	TRBD1	TRBV7-8	TRBJ1-6	CASSLETGGSYNSPLHF	TGTGCCAGCAGCTTAGAGACAGGGGGGAGCTATAATTCACCCCTCCACTTT
few	-	TRBV30	TRBJ1-1	CAWSPYTYRVNGEAFF	TGTGCCTGGAGTCCCTATACGTACAGGGTAAACGGTGAAGCTTTCTTT
-	TRBD2	TRBV7-8	TRBJ2-7	CASSLDWTSGISEQYF	TGTGCCAGCAGCTTGGACTGGACTAGCGGGATTTCCGAGCAGTACTTC
-	TRBD1	TRBV28	TRBJ1-2	CASSPPGQVNYGYTF	TGTGCCAGCAGTCCCCCCGGACAGGTGAACTATGGCTACACCTTC
-	TRBD1	TRBV5-1	TRBJ2-7	CATQPGQGNYEQYF	TGCGCCACACAACCGGGACAGGGGAATTACGAGCAGTACTTC
once	TRBD1	TRBV28	TRBJ1-5	CASSLFGTGAPGNQPQHF	TGTGCCAGCAGTTTATTTGGGACAGGGGCCCCCGGCAATCAGCCCCAGCATTTT
-	-	TRBV18	TRBJ2-7	CASSSIGEQYF	TGTGCCAGCTCCTCTATAGGCGAGCAGTACTTC
-	-	TRBV5-1	TRBJ1-1	CASREWGVNTEAFF	TGCGCCAGCAGGGAGTGGGGAGTGAACACTGAAGCTTTCTTT
-	-	TRBV6-6	TRBJ2-3	CASSYTRTRGTDTQYF	TGTGCCAGCAGTTATACTCGTACCAGAGGTACAGATACGCAGTATTTT
few	-	TRBV27	TRBJ2-5	CASSLNRLGTQYF	TGTGCCAGCAGTTTGAACAGGTTGGGGACCCAGTACTTC
-	-	TRBV9	TRBJ1-1	CASTQSMNTEAFF	TGTGCCAGCACACAGAGCATGAACACTGAAGCTTTCTTT
-	-	TRBV5-1	TRBJ2-1	CASSPRPGLSNEQFF	TGCGCCAGCAGCCCTAGGCCGGGACTGTCTAATGAGCAGTTCTTC
-	TRBD1	TRBV19	TRBJ1-6	CASSTQGADNSPLHF	TGTGCCAGTAGTACTCAGGGGGCGGATAATTCACCCCTCCACTTT
-	TRBD2	TRBV5-4	TRBJ2-7	CASSLGEGSPYEQYF	TGTGCCAGCAGCTTGGGGGAGGGGTCCCCCTACGAGCAGTACTTC
-	-	TRBV5-4	TRBJ2-7	CASRPAGTLEQYF	TGTGCCAGCCGGCCCGCGGGCACCCTCGAGCAGTACTTC
-	-	TRBV6-1	TRBJ2-7	CASSAALPQGPGFSYEQYF	TGTGCCAGCAGTGCGGCTCTGCCCCAGGGCCCAGGATTCTCCTACGAGCAGTACTTC
few	-	TRBV7-2	TRBJ1-6	CASSLFASPLHF	TGTGCCAGCAGCTTATTCGCTTCACCCCTCCACTTT
-	-	TRBV5-1	TRBJ2-5	CASSPYLGETQYF	TGCGCCAGCAGCCCTTATCTAGGGGAGACCCAGTACTTC
-	-	TRBV23-1	TRBJ2-6	CASSYLTQQSRANVLTF	TGCGCCAGCAGTTACCTCACGCAACAAAGTCGGGCCAACGTCCTGACTTTC
-	TRBD2	TRBV19	TRBJ2-5	CASSIGASGAQYF	TGTGCCAGTAGTATAGGGGCTAGCGGGGCCCAGTACTTC
-	-	TRBV7-2	TRBJ1-2	CASSPQAANYGYTF	TGTGCCAGCAGCCCCCAAGCGGCCAACTATGGCTACACCTTC
-	-	TRBV4-1	TRBJ1-2	CASSQQENYGYTF	TGCGCCAGCAGCCAACAGGAGAACTATGGCTACACCTTC
-	TRBD1	TRBV6-6	TRBJ2-7	CASSPQGVFYEQYF	TGTGCCAGCAGTCCTCAGGGGGTTTTCTACGAGCAGTACTTC
-	-	TRBV6-4	TRBJ2-1	CASSDSYDPFSYNEQFF	TGTGCCAGCAGTGATTCTTATGACCCCTTCTCCTACAATGAGCAGTTCTTC
-	TRBD1	TRBV19	TRBJ1-5	CASSMETGWQPQHF	TGTGCCAGTAGTATGGAGACAGGGTGGCAGCCCCAGCATTTT
-	-	TRBV10-2	TRBJ2-2	CASSKQGLGELFF	TGCGCCAGCAGTAAACAGGGCCTCGGGGAGCTGTTTTTT
-	-	TRBV5-6	TRBJ2-7	CASSPKEGIIPSKQYF	TGTGCCAGCAGCCCAAAGGAGGGAATTATACCTTCTAAGCAGTACTTC
-	TRBD2	TRBV10-3	TRBJ2-3	CAIRGTSGTFSTDTQYF	TGTGCCATCAGGGGGACTAGCGGAACATTTAGCACAGATACGCAGTATTTT
-	-	TRBV5-8	TRBJ2-7	CASPISGTRTYEQYF	TGTGCCAGCCCAATTTCCGGGACGAGGACCTACGAGCAGTACTTC
-	-	TRBV20-1	TRBJ2-1	CSAREYNEQFF	TGCAGTGCTAGAGAGTACAATGAGCAGTTCTTC
-	-	TRBV19	TRBJ1-5	CASSRQTNQPQHF	TGTGCCAGTAGTAGACAGACGAACCAGCCCCAGCATTTT
few	-	TRBV18	TRBJ1-1	CASSPAGGIGAFF	TGTGCCAGCTCGCCAGCCGGGGGTATAGGAGCTTTCTTT
-	TRBD1	TRBV4-2	TRBJ2-5	CASSPTGGQETQYF	TGTGCCAGCAGCCCGACAGGGGGTCAAGAGACCCAGTACTTC
-	-	TRBV30	TRBJ1-1	CAWVRQVNTEAFF	TGTGCCTGGGTTAGACAGGTAAACACTGAAGCTTTCTTT
-	-	TRBV25-1	TRBJ2-7	CASSVTGREQYF	TGTGCCAGCAGTGTAACGGGGAGAGAGCAGTACTTC
-	-	TRBV7-8	TRBJ2-7	CASSLAAGARNEQYF	TGTGCCAGCAGCTTAGCCGCGGGGGCGCGGAACGAGCAGTACTTC
few	-	TRBV5-1	TRBJ2-7	CASSSHPEGASYEQYF	TGCGCCAGCAGCTCGCACCCGGAGGGGGCTTCCTACGAGCAGTACTTC
once	-	TRBV14	TRBJ1-1	CASSQDLSTEAFF	TGTGCCAGCAGCCAAGATCTATCCACTGAAGCTTTCTTT